Described below is a single T cell receptor (beta chain) sequence and its context. Antigen unknown. This specimen belongs to a study of molecular identifiers for immune sequencing clone quantification. Whole-study findings and limits: For effector cells, clones above 20 RNA copies held over 99% of molecules; for naive cells, under 1%. Highly expanded clone sizes could end up underestimated if a barcode were shared by identical TCR molecules.

Previously published methods and listed TCR primers were used for the bulk TCR libraries. TCRdb independently ran MiXCR on the PCR reads; one entry per CDR3 protein. The sample lists some 580,000 distinct CDR3 sequences, approximately 24% occurring once. The origin of this receptor is a human donor in good health. Some libraries in this study had Jurkat cell RNA spiked in. Specimen: naive CD8+ T cells from blood, with Jurkat cell RNA spiked in. Subset meaning: FACS-sorted CD8+CD4-CCR7+CD45RA+ naive T cells.

The CDR3 DNA follows: TGTGCCAGCGGACGACAGGGGGTGACAAATGAGCAGTTCTTC. Translated, it gives CASGRQGVTNEQFF. The V gene is TRBV6-5, the J gene TRBJ2-1, with 9 nucleotides matching TRBD1. J was trimmed by 7 bases and V by 8 bases; bases with no gene match: 9. The CDR3 runs to 14 residues. Germline V lookup: CDR1 MNHEY, CDR2 SVGAGI.